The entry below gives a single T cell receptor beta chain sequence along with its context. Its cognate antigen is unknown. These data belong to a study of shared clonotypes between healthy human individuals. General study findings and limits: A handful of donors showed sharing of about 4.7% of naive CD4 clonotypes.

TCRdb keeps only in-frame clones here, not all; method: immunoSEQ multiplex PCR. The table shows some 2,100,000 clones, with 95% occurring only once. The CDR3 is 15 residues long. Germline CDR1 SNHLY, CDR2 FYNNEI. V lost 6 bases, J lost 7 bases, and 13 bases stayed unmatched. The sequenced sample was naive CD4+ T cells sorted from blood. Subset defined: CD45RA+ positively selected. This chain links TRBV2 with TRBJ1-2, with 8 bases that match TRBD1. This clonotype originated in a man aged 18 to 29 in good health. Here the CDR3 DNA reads TGTGCCAGCAGCGCCCGGTTTCCGGACAGGGTTGGCTACACCTTC. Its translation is CASSARFPDRVGYTF.